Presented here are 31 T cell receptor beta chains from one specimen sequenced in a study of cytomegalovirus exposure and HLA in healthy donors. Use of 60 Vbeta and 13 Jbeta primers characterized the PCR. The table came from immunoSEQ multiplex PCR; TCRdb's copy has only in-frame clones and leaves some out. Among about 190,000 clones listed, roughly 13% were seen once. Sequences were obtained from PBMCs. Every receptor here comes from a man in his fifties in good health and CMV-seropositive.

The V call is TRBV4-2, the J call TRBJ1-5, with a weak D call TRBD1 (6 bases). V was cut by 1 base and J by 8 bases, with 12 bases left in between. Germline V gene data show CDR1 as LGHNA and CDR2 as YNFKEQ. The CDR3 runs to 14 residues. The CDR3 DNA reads TGTGCCAGCAGCCAAGGACCGGGACATAAGCCCCAGCATTTT. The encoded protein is CASSQGPGHKPQHF.

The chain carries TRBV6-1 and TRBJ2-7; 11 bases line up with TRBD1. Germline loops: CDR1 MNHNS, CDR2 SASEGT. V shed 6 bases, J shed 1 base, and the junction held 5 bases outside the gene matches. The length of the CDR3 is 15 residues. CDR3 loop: CASRTGQGVSYEQYF. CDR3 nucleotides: TGTGCCAGCAGGACGGGACAGGGGGTTTCCTACGAGCAGTACTTC.

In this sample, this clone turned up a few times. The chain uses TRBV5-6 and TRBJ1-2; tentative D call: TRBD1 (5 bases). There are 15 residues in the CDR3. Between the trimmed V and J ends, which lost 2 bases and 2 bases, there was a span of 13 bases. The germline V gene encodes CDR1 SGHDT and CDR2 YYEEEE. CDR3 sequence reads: CASSFGTGRNYGYTF. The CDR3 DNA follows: TGTGCCAGCAGCTTCGGCACAGGACGAAACTATGGCTACACCTTC.

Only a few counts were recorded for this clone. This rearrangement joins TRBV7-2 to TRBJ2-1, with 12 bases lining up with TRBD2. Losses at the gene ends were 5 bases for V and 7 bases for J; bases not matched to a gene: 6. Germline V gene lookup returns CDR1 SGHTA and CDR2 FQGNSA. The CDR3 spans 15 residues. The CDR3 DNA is TGTGCCAGCAGCGACCGACTAGCGGGGGTGAATGAGCAGTTCTTC. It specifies CASSDRLAGVNEQFF. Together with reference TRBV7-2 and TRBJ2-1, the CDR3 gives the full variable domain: GAGVSQSPSNKVTEKGKDVELRCDPISGHTALYWYRQSLGQGLEFLIYFQGNSAPDKSGLPSDRFSAERTGGSVSTLTIQRTQQEDSAVYLCASSDRLAGVNEQFFGPGTRLTVL.

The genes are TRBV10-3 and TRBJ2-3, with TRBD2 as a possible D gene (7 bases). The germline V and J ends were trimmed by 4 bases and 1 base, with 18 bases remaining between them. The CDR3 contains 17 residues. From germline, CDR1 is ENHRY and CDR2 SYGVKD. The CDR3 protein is CAISGLGGAIGTDTQYF. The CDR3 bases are TGTGCCATCAGTGGATTGGGGGGGGCCATCGGCACAGATACGCAGTATTTT.

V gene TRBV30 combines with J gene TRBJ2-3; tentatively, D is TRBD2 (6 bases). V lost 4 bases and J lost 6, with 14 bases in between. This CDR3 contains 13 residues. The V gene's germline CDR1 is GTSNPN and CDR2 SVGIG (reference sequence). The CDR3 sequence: CAWILAPPDTQYF. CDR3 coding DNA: TGTGCCTGGATACTAGCCCCGCCGGATACGCAGTATTTT.

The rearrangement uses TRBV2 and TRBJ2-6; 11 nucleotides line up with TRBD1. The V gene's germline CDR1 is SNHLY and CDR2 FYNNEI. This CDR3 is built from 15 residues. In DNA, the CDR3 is TGTGCGGACAGGGGGCCTTTAGGTGGGGCCAACGTCCTGACTTTC. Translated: CADRGPLGGANVLTF. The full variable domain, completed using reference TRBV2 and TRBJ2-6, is EPEVTQTPSHQVTQMGQEVILRCVPISNHLYFYWYRQILGQKVEFLVSFYNNEISEKSEIFDDQFSVERPDGSNFTLKIRSTKLEDSAMYFCADRGPLGGANVLTFGAGSRLTVL.

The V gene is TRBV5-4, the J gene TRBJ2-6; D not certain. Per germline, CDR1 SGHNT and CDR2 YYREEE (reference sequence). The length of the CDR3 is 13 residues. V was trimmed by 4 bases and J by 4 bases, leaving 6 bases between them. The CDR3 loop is CASSPSGANVLTF. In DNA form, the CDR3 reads TGTGCCAGCAGCCCCTCGGGGGCCAACGTCCTGACTTTC.

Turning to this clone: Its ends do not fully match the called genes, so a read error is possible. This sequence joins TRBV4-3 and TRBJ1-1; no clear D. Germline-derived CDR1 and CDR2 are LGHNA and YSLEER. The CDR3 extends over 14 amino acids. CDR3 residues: CASSQGPRNTEAFF. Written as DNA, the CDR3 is TGCGCCAGCAGTCAAGGCCCTAGAAACACTGAAGCTTTCTTT.

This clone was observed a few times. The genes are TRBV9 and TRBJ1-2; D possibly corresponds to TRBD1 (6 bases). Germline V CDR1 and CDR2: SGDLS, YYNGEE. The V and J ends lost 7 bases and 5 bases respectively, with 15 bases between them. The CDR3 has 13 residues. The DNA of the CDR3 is TGTGCCAGCGGAAAAACAGGGAAGTATGGCTACACCTTC. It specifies CASGKTGKYGYTF.

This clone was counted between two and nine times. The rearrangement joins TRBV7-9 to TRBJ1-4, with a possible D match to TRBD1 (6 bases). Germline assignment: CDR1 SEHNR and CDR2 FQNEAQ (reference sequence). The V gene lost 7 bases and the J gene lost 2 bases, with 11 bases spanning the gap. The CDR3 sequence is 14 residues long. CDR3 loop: CASNRRGTNEKLFF. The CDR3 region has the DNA TGTGCCAGCAACCGTAGGGGGACTAATGAAAAACTGTTTTTT.

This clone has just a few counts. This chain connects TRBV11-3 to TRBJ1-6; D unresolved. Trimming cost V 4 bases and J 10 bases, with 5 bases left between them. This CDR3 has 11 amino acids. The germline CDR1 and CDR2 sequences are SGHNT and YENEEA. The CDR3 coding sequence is TGTGCCAGCAGCTCCGGGTCACCCCTCCACTTT. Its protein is CASSSGSPLHF.

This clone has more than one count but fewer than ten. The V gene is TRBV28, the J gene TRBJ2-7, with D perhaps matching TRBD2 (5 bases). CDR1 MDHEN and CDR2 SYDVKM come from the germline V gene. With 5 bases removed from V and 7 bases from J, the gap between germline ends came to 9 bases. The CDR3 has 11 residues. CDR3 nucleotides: TGTGCCAGCAGTGACCGGAGGGAGCAGTACTTC. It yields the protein CASSDRREQYF.

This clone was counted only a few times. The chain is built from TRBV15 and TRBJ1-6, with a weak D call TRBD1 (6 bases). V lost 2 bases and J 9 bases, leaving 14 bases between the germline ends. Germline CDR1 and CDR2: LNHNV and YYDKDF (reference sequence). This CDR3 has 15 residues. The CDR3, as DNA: TGTGCCACCAGCAGAAACAGGGAAGGGGGTTCACCCCTCCACTTT. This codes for CATSRNREGGSPLHF.

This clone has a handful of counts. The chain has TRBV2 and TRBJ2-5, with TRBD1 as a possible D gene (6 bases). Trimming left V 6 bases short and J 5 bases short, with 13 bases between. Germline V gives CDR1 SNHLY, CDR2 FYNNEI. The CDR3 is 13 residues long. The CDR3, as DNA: TGTGCCAGCAGACATACAGGGACGGAGACCCAGTACTTC. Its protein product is CASRHTGTETQYF.

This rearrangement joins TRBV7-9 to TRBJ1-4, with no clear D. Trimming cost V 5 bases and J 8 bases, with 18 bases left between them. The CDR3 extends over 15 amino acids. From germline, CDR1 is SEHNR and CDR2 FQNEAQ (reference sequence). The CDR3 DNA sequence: TGTGCCAGCAGCGAGGGAACTCGGCCGCTGGAAAAACTGTTTTTT. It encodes CASSEGTRPLEKLFF.

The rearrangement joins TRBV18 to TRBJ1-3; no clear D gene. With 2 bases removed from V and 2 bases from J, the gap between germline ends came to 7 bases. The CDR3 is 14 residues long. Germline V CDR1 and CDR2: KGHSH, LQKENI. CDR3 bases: TGTGCCAGCTCACCATCGGCGGCTGGAAACACCATATATTTT. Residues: CASSPSAAGNTIYF. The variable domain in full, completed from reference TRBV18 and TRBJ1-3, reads NAGVMQNPRHLVRRRGQEARLRCSPMKGHSHVYWYRQLPEEGLKFMVYLQKENIIDESGMPKERFSAEFPKEGPSILRIQQVVRGDSAAYFCASSPSAAGNTIYFGEGSWLTVV.

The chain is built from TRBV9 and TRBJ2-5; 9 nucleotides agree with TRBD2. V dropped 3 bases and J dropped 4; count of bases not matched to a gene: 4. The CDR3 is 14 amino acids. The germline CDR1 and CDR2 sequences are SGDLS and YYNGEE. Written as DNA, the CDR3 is TGTGCCAGCAGCGGTGGCGGGGGGGCAGAGACCCAGTACTTC. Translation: CASSGGGGAETQYF. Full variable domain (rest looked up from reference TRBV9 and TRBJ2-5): DSGVTQTPKHLITATGQRVTLRCSPRSGDLSVYWYQQSLDQGLQFLIQYYNGEERAKGNILERFSAQQFPDLHSELNLSSLELGDSALYFCASSGGGGAETQYFGPGTRLLVL.

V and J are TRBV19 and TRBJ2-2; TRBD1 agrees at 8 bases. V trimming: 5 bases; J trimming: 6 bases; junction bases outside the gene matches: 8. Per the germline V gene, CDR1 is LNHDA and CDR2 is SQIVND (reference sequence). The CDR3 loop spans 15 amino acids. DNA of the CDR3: TGTGCCAGTAGTCGGACAGGGAGGTTCGCCGGGGAGCTGTTTTTT. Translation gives CASSRTGRFAGELFF. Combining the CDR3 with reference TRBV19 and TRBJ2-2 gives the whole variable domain DGGITQSPKYLFRKEGQNVTLSCEQNLNHDAMYWYRQDPGQGLRLIYYSQIVNDFQKGDIAEGYSVSREKKESFPLTVTSAQKNPTAFYLCASSRTGRFAGELFFGEGSRLTVL.

CDR3 sequence (DNA): TGTGCCAGCAGCGTAAACACAGGCCTGAACACTGAAGCTTTCTTT. Protein product: CASSVNTGLNTEAFF. The chain carries TRBV9 and TRBJ1-1, with D tentatively TRBD1 (5 bases). V dropped 1 base and J dropped 0 bases, with 10 bases sitting between them. CDR3 length equals 15 residues. Germline assignment: CDR1 SGDLS and CDR2 YYNGEE.

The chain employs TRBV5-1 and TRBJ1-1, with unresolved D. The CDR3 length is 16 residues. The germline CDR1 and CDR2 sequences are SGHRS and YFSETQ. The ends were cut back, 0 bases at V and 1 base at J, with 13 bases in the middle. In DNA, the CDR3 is TGCGCCAGCAGCTTGGTCCACCTGGCCTCGAACACTGAAGCTTTCTTT. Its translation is CASSLVHLASNTEAFF.

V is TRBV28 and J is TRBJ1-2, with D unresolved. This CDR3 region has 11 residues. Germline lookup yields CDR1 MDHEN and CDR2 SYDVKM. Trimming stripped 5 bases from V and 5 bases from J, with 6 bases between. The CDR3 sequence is CASSSPYGYTF. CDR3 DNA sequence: TGTGCCAGCAGTAGCCCGTATGGCTACACCTTC.

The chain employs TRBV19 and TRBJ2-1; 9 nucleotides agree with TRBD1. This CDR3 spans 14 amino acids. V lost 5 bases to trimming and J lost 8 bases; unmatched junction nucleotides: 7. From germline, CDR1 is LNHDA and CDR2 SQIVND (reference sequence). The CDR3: CASSAPGQGDEQFF. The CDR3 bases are TGTGCCAGTAGTGCCCCGGGACAGGGAGATGAGCAGTTCTTC.

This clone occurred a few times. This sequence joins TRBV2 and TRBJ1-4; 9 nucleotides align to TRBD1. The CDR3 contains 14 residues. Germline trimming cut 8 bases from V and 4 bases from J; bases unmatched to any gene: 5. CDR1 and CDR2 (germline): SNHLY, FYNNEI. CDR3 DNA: TGTGCCAGCCACACAGGGGGCTTTAATGAAAAACTGTTTTTT. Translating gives CASHTGGFNEKLFF.

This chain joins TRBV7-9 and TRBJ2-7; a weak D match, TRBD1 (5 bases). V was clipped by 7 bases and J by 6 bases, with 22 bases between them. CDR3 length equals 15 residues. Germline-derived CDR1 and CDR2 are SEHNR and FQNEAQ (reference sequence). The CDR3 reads CASTTGQSAGAEQYF. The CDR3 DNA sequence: TGTGCCAGCACCACCGGACAATCTGCTGGGGCCGAGCAGTACTTC. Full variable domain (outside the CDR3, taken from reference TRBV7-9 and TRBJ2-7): DTGVSQNPRHKITKRGQNVTFRCDPISEHNRLYWYRQTLGQGPEFLTYFQNEAQLEKSRLLSDRFSAERPKGSFSTLEIQRTEQGDSAMYLCASTTGQSAGAEQYFGPGTRLTVT.

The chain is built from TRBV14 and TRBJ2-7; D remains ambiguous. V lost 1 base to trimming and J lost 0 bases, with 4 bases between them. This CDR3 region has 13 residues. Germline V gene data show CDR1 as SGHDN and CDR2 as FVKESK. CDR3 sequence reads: CASSQGASYEQYF. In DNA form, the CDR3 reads TGTGCCAGCAGCCAAGGGGCCTCCTACGAGCAGTACTTC.

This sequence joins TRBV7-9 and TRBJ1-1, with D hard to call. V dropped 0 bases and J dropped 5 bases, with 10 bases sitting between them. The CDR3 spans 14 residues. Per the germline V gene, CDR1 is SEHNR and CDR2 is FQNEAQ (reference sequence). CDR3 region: CASSLAGGLTEAFF. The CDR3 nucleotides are TGTGCCAGCAGCTTAGCAGGCGGGTTGACTGAAGCTTTCTTT.

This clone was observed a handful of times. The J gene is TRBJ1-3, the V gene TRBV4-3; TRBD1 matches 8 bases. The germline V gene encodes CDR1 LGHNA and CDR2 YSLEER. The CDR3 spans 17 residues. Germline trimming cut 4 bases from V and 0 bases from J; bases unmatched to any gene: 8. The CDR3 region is CASSREVDRGSGNTIYF. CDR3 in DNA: TGCGCCAGCAGCCGAGAAGTCGACAGGGGCTCTGGAAACACCATATATTTT.

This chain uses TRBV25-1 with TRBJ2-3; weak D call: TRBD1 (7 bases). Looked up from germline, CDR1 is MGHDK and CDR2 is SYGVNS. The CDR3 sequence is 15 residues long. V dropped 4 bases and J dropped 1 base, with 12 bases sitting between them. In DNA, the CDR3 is TGTGCCAGCAGTGTCCCCAGGGGGGGCACAGATACGCAGTATTTT. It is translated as CASSVPRGGTDTQYF.

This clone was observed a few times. This CDR3 is CASSSIGGTEAFF. The CDR3 nucleotides are TGTGCCAGCAGCTCGATCGGGGGCACTGAAGCTTTCTTT. V usage is TRBV7-6 and J usage is TRBJ1-1; D is possibly TRBD1 (5 bases). The CDR3 is 13 residues long. From germline, CDR1 is SGHVS and CDR2 FNYEAQ. Deletions cut 4 bases from V and 4 bases from J, with 10 bases between.

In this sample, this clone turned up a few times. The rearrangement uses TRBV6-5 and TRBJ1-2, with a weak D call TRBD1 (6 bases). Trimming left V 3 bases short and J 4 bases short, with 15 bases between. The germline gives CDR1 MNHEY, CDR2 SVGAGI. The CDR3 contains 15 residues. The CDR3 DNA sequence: TGTGCCAGCAGTTATCGGGAGGGGGGCGGCTATGGCTACACCTTC. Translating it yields CASSYREGGGYGYTF.